These T cell receptor beta chains were read from a single sample in a study of shared clonotypes between healthy human individuals. The protocol was immunoSEQ multiplex PCR, while the TCRdb copy is restricted to in-frame clones and leaves out a portion. Here the sample spans about 960,000 clones, 76% being singletons. Sequenced input: memory CD4+ T cells sorted from blood. The receptors derive from a man between 18 and 35 years old in good health. Both conserved end residues are part of each CDR3. The D gene is left open where the match is weak. A clone size is listed for some rows: how often the clone was seen (once, few, many), or a class if it is expanded.

>TRBD2|TRBJ2-7|few|15|TRBV10-3
CAISETSGSVYEQYF
TGTGCCATCAGTGAGACTAGCGGGAGTGTCTACGAGCAGTACTTC
>-|TRBJ2-5|-|14|TRBV2
CASSRTGFGETQYF
TGTGCCAGCAGCCGAACAGGGTTTGGTGAGACCCAGTACTTC
>-|TRBJ1-1|-|14|TRBV18
CASSPNGVNTEAFF
TGTGCCAGCTCCCCGAACGGAGTGAACACTGAAGCTTTCTTT
>TRBD1|TRBJ1-2|-|12|TRBV6-5
CASSKTGGGYTF
TGTGCCAGCAGTAAAACAGGGGGCGGCTACACCTTC
>-|TRBJ1-2|-|14|TRBV6-5
CASSYRATPRGYTF
TGTGCCAGCAGTTACAGGGCCACCCCGCGGGGCTACACCTTC
>-|TRBJ2-7|-|12|TRBV28
CASGRVTYEQYF
TGTGCCAGTGGCCGAGTAACCTACGAGCAGTACTTC
>TRBD1|TRBJ1-1|-|16|TRBV19
CASSIGAGGARTEAFF
TGTGCCAGTAGTATAGGGGCAGGGGGCGCGAGGACTGAAGCTTTCTTT
>-|TRBJ2-1|-|13|TRBV5-4
CASSLDTLRRQFF
TGTGCCAGCAGCTTGGATACCCTCCGAAGGCAGTTCTTC
>-|TRBJ2-1|-|13|TRBV6-1
CATQGYKNNEQFF
TGTGCCACCCAGGGGTACAAAAACAATGAGCAGTTCTTC
>TRBD2|TRBJ2-7|-|14|TRBV28
CASTPRGFAYEQYF
TGTGCCAGCACCCCGCGGGGGTTTGCCTACGAGCAGTACTTC
>-|TRBJ1-2|-|14|TRBV6-5
CASSYSTIGYGYTF
TGTGCCAGCAGTTACTCGACAATCGGCTATGGCTACACCTTC
>TRBD1|TRBJ1-4|-|15|TRBV2
CASRGGTGSNEKLFF
TGTGCCAGCAGGGGTGGGACAGGGTCTAATGAAAAACTGTTTTTT
>TRBD1|TRBJ1-5|-|15|TRBV27
CASGRGTASNQPQHF
TGTGCCAGCGGACGGGGGACAGCGTCAAATCAGCCCCAGCATTTT
>-|TRBJ1-5|-|14|TRBV6-1
CASSDGLSNQPQHF
TGTGCCAGCAGTGATGGGTTGAGCAATCAGCCCCAGCATTTT
>-|TRBJ2-2|-|15|TRBV5-1
CASSPDSQGSGELFF
TGCGCCAGCAGCCCGGACAGTCAAGGCTCCGGGGAGCTGTTTTTT
>-|TRBJ2-3|-|17|TRBV18
CASSPPSGADALVGQYF
TGTGCCAGCTCACCACCCTCTGGAGCGGACGCCTTGGTTGGGCAGTATTTT
>TRBD1|TRBJ2-7|-|16|TRBV6-1
CASSGLRDRVNYEQYF
TGTGCCAGCAGTGGACTCCGGGACAGGGTAAACTACGAGCAGTACTTC
>-|TRBJ1-1|few|13|TRBV19
CASSGSVNTEAFF
TGTGCCAGTAGTGGTTCGGTGAACACTGAAGCTTTCTTT
>TRBD1|TRBJ2-2|-|16|TRBV28
CASRAGTGGFSGELFF
TGTGCCAGCAGAGCAGGGACAGGGGGCTTCTCCGGGGAGCTGTTTTTT
>-|TRBJ2-1|few|13|TRBV6-1
CASSEPAYNEQFF
TGTGCCAGCAGTGAGCCAGCGTACAATGAGCAGTTCTTC
>-|TRBJ2-7|-|11|TRBV6-4
CASSDGASMYF
TGTGCCAGCAGTGACGGGGCTAGCATGTACTTC
>-|TRBJ1-5|-|19|TRBV10-3
CAISESPPVGVGENQPQHF
TGTGCCATCAGTGAGTCGCCCCCAGTGGGTGTAGGGGAAAATCAGCCCCAGCATTTT
>TRBD1|TRBJ1-6|-|14|TRBV5-6
CASSSGQLNSPLHF
TGTGCCAGCAGCTCGGGACAGCTTAATTCACCCCTCCACTTT
>TRBD1|TRBJ2-1|-|14|TRBV27
CASSPSTGRNEQFF
TGTGCCAGCAGTCCCTCGACAGGGCGCAATGAGCAGTTCTTC
>-|TRBJ1-2|-|16|TRBV30
CAWSASRRAESYGYTF
TGTGCCTGGAGTGCCTCCCGACGGGCCGAGAGCTATGGCTACACCTTC
>TRBD2|TRBJ2-2|few|15|TRBV7-6
CALLEVAGSTGELFF
TGTGCCCTCCTGGAGGTAGCGGGAAGTACCGGGGAGCTGTTTTTT
>-|TRBJ1-5|-|15|TRBV5-1
CASSLRTYNGQPQHF
TGCGCCAGCAGCTTAAGGACCTACAATGGTCAGCCCCAGCATTTT
>TRBD1|TRBJ1-1|-|17|TRBV18
CASSPAGTGGSGAEAFF
TGTGCCAGCTCACCCGCCGGGACAGGGGGCTCGGGAGCTGAAGCTTTCTTT
>-|TRBJ1-6|-|14|TRBV21-1
CASTLPGGRSPLHF
TGTGCCAGCACCCTCCCGGGGGGGAGGTCACCCCTCCACTTT
>-|TRBJ2-3|-|15|TRBV10-1
CASSPDTGYGDTQYF
TGCGCCAGCAGCCCGGACACCGGATACGGAGATACGCAGTATTTT
>TRBD1|TRBJ1-1|-|17|TRBV5-1
CASSPPGQGSMNTEAFF
TGCGCCAGCAGCCCACCGGGACAGGGATCTATGAACACTGAAGCTTTCTTT
>TRBD2|TRBJ2-5|-|15|TRBV6-5
CASSSGLGVQETQYF
TGTGCCAGCAGTTCGGGACTAGGGGTTCAAGAGACCCAGTACTTC
>TRBD1|TRBJ1-1|-|14|TRBV2
CASRRGTGSMEAFF
TGTGCCAGCAGACGCGGGACAGGGAGTATGGAAGCTTTCTTT
>-|TRBJ1-5|-|14|TRBV5-1
CASSLGGPNQPQHF
TGCGCCAGCAGCCTCGGAGGACCGAATCAGCCCCAGCATTTT
>TRBD2|TRBJ2-1|-|14|TRBV6-1
CASSGSGGTNEQFF
TGTGCCAGCAGTGGTAGCGGGGGGACCAATGAGCAGTTCTTC
>TRBD2|TRBJ2-5|-|18|TRBV5-8
CASSLAGGAGHSRETQYF
TGTGCCAGCAGCTTGGCCGGGGGGGCGGGCCATTCGCGAGAGACCCAGTACTTC
>TRBD2|TRBJ2-7|-|15|TRBV5-6
CASSSGLAGVYEQYF
TGTGCCAGCAGCTCCGGACTAGCGGGAGTTTACGAGCAGTACTTC
>TRBD1|TRBJ1-1|-|15|TRBV5-1
CASSSADRSGTEAFF
TGCGCCAGCAGCTCGGCGGACAGGTCGGGCACTGAAGCTTTCTTT
>TRBD1|TRBJ2-5|-|14|TRBV18
CASSYGTDQETQYF
TGTGCCAGCTCTTATGGGACAGACCAAGAGACCCAGTACTTC
>-|TRBJ2-5|-|13|TRBV18
CAGSDRLGETQYF
TGTGCCGGGTCCGACAGGTTGGGAGAGACCCAGTACTTC
>TRBD2|TRBJ2-2|-|16|TRBV7-7
CASSPYAGGDTGELFF
TGTGCTAGCAGCCCCTATGCGGGGGGCGACACCGGGGAGCTGTTTTTT
>-|TRBJ2-2|-|12|TRBV10-3
CAISEVDGELFF
TGTGCCATCAGTGAGGTCGACGGGGAGCTGTTTTTT